The 10 T cell receptor beta chains in this list originate from one sample, sequenced in a study of technical replicates of blood from a handful of donors. Using immunoSEQ multiplex PCR, the repertoire was profiled, and TCRdb retains in-frame clones only, with some absent. Of 85,000 to 100,000 clones detected, just under 95% appear once; the ten largest clones hold under 0.3%. Sequenced input: T cells isolated from PBMCs. These receptor sequences come from a human donor in good health.

The chain couples TRBV30 to TRBJ2-3, with no clear D. The CDR3 extends over 11 amino acids. Germline CDR1 and CDR2: GTSNPN and SVGIG (reference sequence). Trimming shortened V by 2 bases and J by 5 bases, and 5 bases separated the two germline ends. CDR3 coding DNA: TGTGCCTGGAGTAGTAGAGATACGCAGTATTTT. It specifies CAWSSRDTQYF.

The chain joins TRBV4-1 to TRBJ1-1, with a weak D call TRBD1 (6 bases). Germline values: CDR1 MGHRA, CDR2 YSYEKL. The CDR3 totals 18 residues. V was shortened by 2 bases and J by 0 bases, with 19 bases between the two germline ends. In DNA form, the CDR3 reads TGCGCCAGCAGCCAAAGAACAGGGACCTTCCTTGTGAACACTGAAGCTTTCTTT. This sequence encodes CASSQRTGTFLVNTEAFF.

The gene calls are TRBV10-3 and TRBJ2-1, with 7 bases lining up with TRBD2. The germline CDR1 and CDR2 sequences are ENHRY and SYGVKD. Trimming at V came to 0 bases and at J to 8 bases, leaving 10 bases not matched to a gene. The CDR3 length is 16 residues. The CDR3 nucleotides read TGTGCCATCAGTGAGTCCCGGACTAGTGGCAAAGATGAGCAGTTCTTC. As protein: CAISESRTSGKDEQFF.

The chain joins TRBV6-1 to TRBJ1-1; 8 nucleotides align to TRBD1. The germline CDR1 and CDR2 sequences are MNHNS and SASEGT. The CDR3 runs 12 residues. The V gene end was trimmed by 7 bases and the J gene end by 10 bases; junction bases not matched to a gene: 8. CDR3 loop: CASTTTGGRAFF. CDR3 nucleotides: TGTGCCAGCACCACTACAGGGGGAAGAGCTTTCTTT.

The chain has TRBV27 and TRBJ2-3, with D perhaps TRBD1 (5 bases). The CDR3 contains 14 residues. Germline V CDR1 and CDR2: MNHEY, SMNVEV (reference sequence). V was trimmed by 10 bases and J by 1 base, leaving 15 bases between them. For the CDR3, the DNA is TGTGCCACCAGAACAGGCTCGGGCACAGATACGCAGTATTTT. Translation: CATRTGSGTDTQYF.

This clone was recorded a few times. This rearrangement joins TRBV27 to TRBJ2-6; 7 bases line up with TRBD2. The germline gives CDR1 MNHEY, CDR2 SMNVEV (reference sequence). V gave up 2 bases and J gave up 2 bases; unmatched junction bases: 6. CDR3 size: 17 residues. CDR3 sequence reads: CASSLGVGGAGANVLTF. The DNA of the CDR3 is TGTGCCAGCAGTTTAGGCGTTGGGGGGGCTGGGGCCAACGTCCTGACTTTC.

V and J are TRBV30 and TRBJ1-6; weak D call: TRBD1 (5 bases). V was cut by 2 bases and J by 14 bases, with 16 bases left in between. This CDR3 contains 13 residues. In germline, CDR1 is GTSNPN, CDR2 SVGIG (reference sequence). CDR3 in amino acids: CAWSFDRAGALHF. The DNA of the CDR3 is TGTGCCTGGAGTTTCGACAGAGCGGGGGCCCTCCACTTT. Full variable domain (outside the CDR3, taken from reference TRBV30 and TRBJ1-6): SQTIHQWPATLVQPVGSPLSLECTVEGTSNPNLYWYRQAAGRGLQLLFYSVGIGQISSEVPQNLSASRPQDRQFILSSKKLLLSDSGFYLCAWSFDRAGALHFGNGTRLTVT.

The gene calls are TRBV18 and TRBJ1-4; D is perhaps TRBD1 (5 bases). CDR3 length equals 16 residues. V dropped 3 bases and J dropped 4 bases, with 15 bases sitting between them. The germline CDR1 and CDR2 sequences are KGHSH and LQKENI. The CDR3 spells CASSPGSGSGNEKLFF. As DNA, the CDR3 is TGTGCCAGCTCACCCGGATCAGGGTCTGGTAATGAAAAACTGTTTTTT.

This clone was detected only a few times. This chain joins TRBV19 and TRBJ2-3; D is perhaps TRBD2 (6 bases). CDR1 and CDR2 (germline): LNHDA, SQIVND (reference sequence). The CDR3 sequence is 12 residues long. V was cut by 10 bases and J by 3 bases, with 11 bases left in between. The CDR3 loop is CATQTRTDTQYF. For the CDR3, the DNA is TGTGCCACACAGACTAGGACAGATACGCAGTATTTT.

This chain connects TRBV5-1 to TRBJ1-2, with 8 bases identical to TRBD1. The CDR3 covers 16 residues. V lost 2 bases, J lost 4 bases, and 10 bases stayed unmatched. Germline CDR1 reads SGHRS; CDR2 reads YFSETQ. This chain's CDR3 is CASSLTGGGYSYGYTF. In DNA, the CDR3 is TGCGCCAGCAGCTTAACAGGGGGAGGTTACTCCTATGGCTACACCTTC. The full variable domain, with the rest looked up from reference TRBV5-1 and TRBJ1-2, is KAGVTQTPRYLIKTRGQQVTLSCSPISGHRSVSWYQQTPGQGLQFLFEYFSETQRNKGNFPGRFSGRQFSNSRSEMNVSTLELGDSALYLCASSLTGGGYSYGYTFGSGTRLTVV.